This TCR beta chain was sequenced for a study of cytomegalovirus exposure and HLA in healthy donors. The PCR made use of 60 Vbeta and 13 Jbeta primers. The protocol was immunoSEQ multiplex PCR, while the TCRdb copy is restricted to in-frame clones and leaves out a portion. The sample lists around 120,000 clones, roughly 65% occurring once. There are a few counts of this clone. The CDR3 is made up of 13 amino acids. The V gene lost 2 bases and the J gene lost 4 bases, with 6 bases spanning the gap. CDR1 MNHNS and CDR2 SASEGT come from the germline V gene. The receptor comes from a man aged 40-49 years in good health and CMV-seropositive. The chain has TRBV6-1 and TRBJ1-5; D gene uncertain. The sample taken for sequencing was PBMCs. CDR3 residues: CASSEQANQPQHF. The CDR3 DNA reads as TGTGCCAGCAGTGAACAGGCTAATCAGCCCCAGCATTTT.